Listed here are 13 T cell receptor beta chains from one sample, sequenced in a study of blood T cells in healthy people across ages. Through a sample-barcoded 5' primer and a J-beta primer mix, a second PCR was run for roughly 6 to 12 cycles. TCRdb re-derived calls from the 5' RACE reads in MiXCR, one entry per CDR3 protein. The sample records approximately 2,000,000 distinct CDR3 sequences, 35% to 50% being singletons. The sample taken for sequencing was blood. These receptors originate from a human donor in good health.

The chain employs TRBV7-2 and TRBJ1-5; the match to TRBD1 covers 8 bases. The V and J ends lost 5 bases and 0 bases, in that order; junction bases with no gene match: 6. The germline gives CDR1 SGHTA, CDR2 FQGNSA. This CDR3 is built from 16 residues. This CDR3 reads CASSLRQGNSNQPQHF. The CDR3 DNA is TGTGCCAGCAGCCTACGACAGGGGAATAGCAATCAGCCCCAGCATTTT.

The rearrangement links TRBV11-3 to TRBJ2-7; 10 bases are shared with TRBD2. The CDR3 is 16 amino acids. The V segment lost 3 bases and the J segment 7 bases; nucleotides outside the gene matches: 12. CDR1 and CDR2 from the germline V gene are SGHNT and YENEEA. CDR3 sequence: CASSLRAGGTYNEQYF. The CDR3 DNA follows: TGTGCCAGCAGCTTGAGAGCGGGGGGGACCTACAATGAGCAGTACTTC.

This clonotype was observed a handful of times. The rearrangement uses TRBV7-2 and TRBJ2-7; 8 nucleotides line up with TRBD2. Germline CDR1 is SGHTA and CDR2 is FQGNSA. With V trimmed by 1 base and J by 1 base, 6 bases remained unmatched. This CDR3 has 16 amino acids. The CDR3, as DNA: TGTGCCAGCAGCTTAGTGTCGGCGGGGGGATCCTACGAGCAGTACTTC. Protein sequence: CASSLVSAGGSYEQYF. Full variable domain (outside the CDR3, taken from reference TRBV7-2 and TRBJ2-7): GAGVSQSPSNKVTEKGKDVELRCDPISGHTALYWYRQSLGQGLEFLIYFQGNSAPDKSGLPSDRFSAERTGGSVSTLTIQRTQQEDSAVYLCASSLVSAGGSYEQYFGPGTRLTVT.

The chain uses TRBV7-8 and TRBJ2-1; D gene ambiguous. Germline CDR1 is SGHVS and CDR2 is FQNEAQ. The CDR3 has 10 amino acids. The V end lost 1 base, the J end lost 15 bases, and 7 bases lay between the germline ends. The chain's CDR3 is CASSLGGLFF. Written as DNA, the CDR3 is TGTGCCAGCAGCTTAGGGGGTTTGTTCTTC.

CDR3 DNA: TGCAGCGTTGACAGGGGAACCCAAGAGACCCAGTACTTC. Translating it yields CSVDRGTQETQYF. The rearrangement links TRBV29-1 to TRBJ2-5; perhaps TRBD1 as D (6 bases). V lost 3 bases to trimming and J lost 1 base, with 9 bases between them. The CDR3 spans 13 residues. The V gene's germline CDR1 is SQVTM and CDR2 ANQGSEA.

CDR3 nucleotides: TGTGCCAGCAGCGTAGACAGTTATAGCAATCAGCCCCAGCATTTT. Residues: CASSVDSYSNQPQHF. V is TRBV7-6 and J is TRBJ1-5; D might be TRBD1 (5 bases). The CDR3 consists of 15 residues. Germline V CDR1 and CDR2: SGHVS, FNYEAQ. V was pared by 5 bases and J by 0 bases, with 11 bases between.

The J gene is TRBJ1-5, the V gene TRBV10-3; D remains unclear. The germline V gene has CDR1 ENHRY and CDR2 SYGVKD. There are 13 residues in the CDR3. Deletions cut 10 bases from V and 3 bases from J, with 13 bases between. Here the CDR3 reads CATRKVDNQPQHF. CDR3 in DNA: TGTGCCACTCGGAAGGTAGACAATCAGCCCCAGCATTTT.

CDR3 nucleotides: TGTGCCAGCACCGGACACGGGACAGGGGTTACAACTAATGAAAAACTGTTTTTT. Encoded protein: CASTGHGTGVTTNEKLFF. The gene calls are TRBV6-1 and TRBJ1-4; the match to TRBD1 covers 10 bases. Trimming took 7 bases from V and 0 from J; bases not matched to a gene: 11. Germline V gene sequence: CDR1 MNHNS, CDR2 SASEGT. The CDR3 is 18 amino acids.

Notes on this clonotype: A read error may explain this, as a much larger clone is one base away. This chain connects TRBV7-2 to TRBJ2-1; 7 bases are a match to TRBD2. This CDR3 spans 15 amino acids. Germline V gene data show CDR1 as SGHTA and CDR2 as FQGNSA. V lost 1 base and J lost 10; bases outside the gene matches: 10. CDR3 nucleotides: TGTGCCAGCAGCTTAGGAGCGGGGTTGTCCTACGAGCAGTTCTTC. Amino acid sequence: CASSLGAGLSYEQFF.

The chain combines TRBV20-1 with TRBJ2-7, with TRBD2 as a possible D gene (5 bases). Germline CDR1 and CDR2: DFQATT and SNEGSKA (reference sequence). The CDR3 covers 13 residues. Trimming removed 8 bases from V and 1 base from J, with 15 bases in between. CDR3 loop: CSPSDYLSYEQYF. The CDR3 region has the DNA TGCAGTCCCTCCGACTACCTGTCCTACGAGCAGTACTTC.

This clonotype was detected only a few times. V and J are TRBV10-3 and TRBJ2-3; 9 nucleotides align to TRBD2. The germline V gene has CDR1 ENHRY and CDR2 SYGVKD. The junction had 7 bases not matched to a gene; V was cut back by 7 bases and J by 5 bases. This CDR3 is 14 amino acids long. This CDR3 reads CAIKLGGGGDTQYF. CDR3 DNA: TGTGCCATCAAGCTTGGCGGGGGGGGAGATACGCAGTATTTT.

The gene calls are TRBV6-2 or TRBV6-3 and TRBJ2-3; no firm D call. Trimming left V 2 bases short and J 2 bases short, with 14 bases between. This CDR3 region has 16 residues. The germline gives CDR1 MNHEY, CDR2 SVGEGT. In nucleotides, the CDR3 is TGTGCCAGCAGTTACGTCCGTCGCTCTCCCACAGATACGCAGTATTTT. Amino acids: CASSYVRRSPTDTQYF.

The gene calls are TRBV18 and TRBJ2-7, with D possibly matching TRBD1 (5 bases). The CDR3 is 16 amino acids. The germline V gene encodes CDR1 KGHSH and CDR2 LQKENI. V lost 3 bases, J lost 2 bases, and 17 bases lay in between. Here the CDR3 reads CASSPQVGEGAYEQYF. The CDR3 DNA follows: TGTGCCAGCTCACCTCAAGTAGGGGAAGGGGCCTACGAGCAGTACTTC.